This entry features one TCR beta chain sequence. Antigen: not known. This record comes from a study of human T cells and chemical hapten exposure. The V end was cut by 2 bases, the J end by 9 bases, with 11 bases between. Germline V gene data show CDR1 as GTSNPN and CDR2 as SVGIG (reference sequence). The CDR3 is 12 amino acids. Study processing details: Per sample, the median was around 100,000 TCRs, with values from around 24,000 to 710,000. TCRdb re-called the RACE reads with MiXCR, one entry per CDR3 protein. The authors' filters were not applied to this entry. Of 120,000 or so distinct CDR3 sequences in the sample, approximately 12% are singletons; the top ten hold 2.5% to 3.5%. The sample's time point: pre-sensitization, week 0. Treatment specified: therapeutic diphenylcyclopropenone sensitization with weekly scalp DPC. General observations from the study: No alteration of TCRs above 1 in 1000 frequency was seen with DPC sensitization. It was expanded TCRs that formed significantly more large CDR3 similarity clusters than controls did. PT1 expanded TCR numbers tracked positively with patch test score.

This TCR was sampled from a woman younger than 30 with alopecia areata. Some clones in this sample may be carry-over from other donors' samples. The specimen was whole blood, collected in connection with sensitization to the hapten diphenylcyclopropenone (DPC). V gene TRBV30 combines with J gene TRBJ2-1; D is perhaps TRBD1 (5 bases). The CDR3 nucleotides are TGTGCCTGGAGTTTTGGGGCTGGTGAGCAGTTCTTC. Its translation: CAWSFGAGEQFF.